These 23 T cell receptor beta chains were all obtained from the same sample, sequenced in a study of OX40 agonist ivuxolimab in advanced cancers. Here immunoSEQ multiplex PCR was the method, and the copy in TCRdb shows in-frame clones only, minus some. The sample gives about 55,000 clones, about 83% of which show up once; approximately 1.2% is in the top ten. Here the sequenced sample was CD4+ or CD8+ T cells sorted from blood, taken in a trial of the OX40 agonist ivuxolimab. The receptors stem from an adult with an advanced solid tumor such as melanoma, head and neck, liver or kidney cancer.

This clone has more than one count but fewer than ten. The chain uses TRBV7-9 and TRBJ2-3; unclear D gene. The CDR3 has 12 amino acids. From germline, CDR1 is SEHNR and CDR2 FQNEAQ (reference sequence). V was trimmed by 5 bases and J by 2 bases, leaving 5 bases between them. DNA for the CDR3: TGTGCCAGCAGCATTTTCACAGATACGCAGTATTTT. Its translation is CASSIFTDTQYF.

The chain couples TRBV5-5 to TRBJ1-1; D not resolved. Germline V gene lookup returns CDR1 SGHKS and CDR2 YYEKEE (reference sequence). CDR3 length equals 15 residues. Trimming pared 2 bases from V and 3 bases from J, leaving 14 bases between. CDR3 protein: CASSFAVGGHTEAFF. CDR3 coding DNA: TGTGCCAGCAGCTTTGCCGTCGGAGGGCACACTGAAGCTTTCTTT.

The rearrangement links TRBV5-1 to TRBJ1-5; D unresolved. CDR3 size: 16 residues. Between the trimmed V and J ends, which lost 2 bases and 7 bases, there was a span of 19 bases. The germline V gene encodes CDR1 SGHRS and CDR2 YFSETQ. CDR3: CASSLTTWSEGQPQHF. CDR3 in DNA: TGCGCCAGCAGCTTAACGACCTGGAGCGAAGGGCAGCCCCAGCATTTT.

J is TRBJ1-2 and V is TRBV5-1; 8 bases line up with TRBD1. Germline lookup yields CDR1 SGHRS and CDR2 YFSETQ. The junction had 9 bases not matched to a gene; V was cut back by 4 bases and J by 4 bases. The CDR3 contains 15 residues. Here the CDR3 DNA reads TGCGCCAGCAGCCCTCGGACAGGGATCACCTATGGCTACACCTTC. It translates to CASSPRTGITYGYTF.

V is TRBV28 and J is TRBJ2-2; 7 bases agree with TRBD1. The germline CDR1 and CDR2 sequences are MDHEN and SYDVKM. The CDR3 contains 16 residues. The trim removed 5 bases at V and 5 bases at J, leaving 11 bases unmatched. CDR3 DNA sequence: TGTGCCAGCAGTGCTTCGACAGGGTCGGGGACCGGGGAGCTGTTTTTT. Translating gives CASSASTGSGTGELFF.

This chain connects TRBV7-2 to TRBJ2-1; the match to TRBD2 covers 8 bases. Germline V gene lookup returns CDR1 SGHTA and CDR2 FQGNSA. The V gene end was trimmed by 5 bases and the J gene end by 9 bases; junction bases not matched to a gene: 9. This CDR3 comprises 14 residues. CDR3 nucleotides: TGTGCCAGCAGCCTCTCAGCGGGAGTCTTTGAGCAGTTCTTC. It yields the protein CASSLSAGVFEQFF.

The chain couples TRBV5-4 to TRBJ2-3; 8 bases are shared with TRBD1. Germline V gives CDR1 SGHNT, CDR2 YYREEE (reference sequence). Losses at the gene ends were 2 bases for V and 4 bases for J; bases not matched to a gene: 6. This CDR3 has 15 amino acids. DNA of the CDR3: TGTGCCAGCAGCTTTGACAGGGGATCATCAGATACGCAGTATTTT. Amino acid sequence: CASSFDRGSSDTQYF.

DNA of the CDR3: TGTGCCATCAGTGTTCACGGATTTGGGAACACTGAAGCTTTCTTT. The encoded protein is CAISVHGFGNTEAFF. The genes are TRBV10-3 and TRBJ1-1; unclear D gene. The ends were cut back, 4 bases at V and 1 base at J, with 13 bases in the middle. The germline V gene has CDR1 ENHRY and CDR2 SYGVKD. The CDR3 covers 15 residues.

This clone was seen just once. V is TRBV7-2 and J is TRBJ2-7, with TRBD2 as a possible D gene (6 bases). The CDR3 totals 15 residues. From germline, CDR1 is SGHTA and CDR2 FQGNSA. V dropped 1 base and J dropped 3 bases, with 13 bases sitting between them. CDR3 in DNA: TGTGCCAGCAGCTTAGACGGGACTTCGAACTACGAGCAGTACTTC. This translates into CASSLDGTSNYEQYF.

The CDR3, as DNA: TGTGCCAGCAGCCCACATGTTGGAGGGGACGCTTTCTTT. Its translation: CASSPHVGGDAFF. J is TRBJ1-1 and V is TRBV9, with D maybe TRBD1 (5 bases). The V gene lost 4 bases and the J gene lost 11 bases, with 18 bases spanning the gap. The CDR3 spans 13 residues. Germline V CDR1 and CDR2: SGDLS, YYNGEE.

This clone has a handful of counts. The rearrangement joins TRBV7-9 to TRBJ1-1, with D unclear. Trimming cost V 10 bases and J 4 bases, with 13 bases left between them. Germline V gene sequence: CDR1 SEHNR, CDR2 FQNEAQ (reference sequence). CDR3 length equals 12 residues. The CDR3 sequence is CATSERSTEAFF. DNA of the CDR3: TGTGCCACCTCGGAGAGAAGCACTGAAGCTTTCTTT.

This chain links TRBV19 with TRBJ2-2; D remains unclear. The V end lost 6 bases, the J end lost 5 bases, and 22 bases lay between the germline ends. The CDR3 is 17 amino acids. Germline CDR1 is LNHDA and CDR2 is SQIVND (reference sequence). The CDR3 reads CASSPGPPTAVTGELFF. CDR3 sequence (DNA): TGTGCCAGTAGCCCAGGCCCGCCCACCGCTGTAACCGGGGAGCTGTTTTTT.

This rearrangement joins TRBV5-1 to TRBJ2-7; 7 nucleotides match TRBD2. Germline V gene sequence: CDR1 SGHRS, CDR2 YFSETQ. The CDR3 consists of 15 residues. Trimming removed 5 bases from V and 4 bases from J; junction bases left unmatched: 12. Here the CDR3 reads CASSILGGSEYEQYF. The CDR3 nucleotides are TGCGCCAGCAGTATCCTGGGGGGGAGTGAGTACGAGCAGTACTTC.

CDR3 nucleotide sequence: TGTGCCAGTAGTATATCGGTAGGGGGCGATTCACCCCTCCACTTT. Translation: CASSISVGGDSPLHF. The chain carries TRBV19 and TRBJ1-6, with 7 bases matching TRBD1. The CDR3 length is 15 residues. CDR1 is LNHDA, CDR2 SQIVND, per germline (reference sequence). Unmatched junction bases numbered 6, after V lost 2 bases and J lost 8 bases.

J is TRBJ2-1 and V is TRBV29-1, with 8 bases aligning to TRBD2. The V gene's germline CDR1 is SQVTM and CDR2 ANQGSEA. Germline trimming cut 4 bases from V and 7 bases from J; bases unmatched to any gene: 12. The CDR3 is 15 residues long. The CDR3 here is CSVGAGGAGGNEQFF. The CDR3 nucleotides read TGCAGCGTTGGGGCGGGAGGTGCGGGTGGAAATGAGCAGTTCTTC.

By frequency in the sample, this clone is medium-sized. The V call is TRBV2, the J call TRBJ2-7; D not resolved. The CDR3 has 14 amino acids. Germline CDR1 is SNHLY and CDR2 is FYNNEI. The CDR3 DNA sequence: TGTGCAAACAAATTCGCGTCTCACTCCTACGAGCAGTACTTC. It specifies CANKFASHSYEQYF.

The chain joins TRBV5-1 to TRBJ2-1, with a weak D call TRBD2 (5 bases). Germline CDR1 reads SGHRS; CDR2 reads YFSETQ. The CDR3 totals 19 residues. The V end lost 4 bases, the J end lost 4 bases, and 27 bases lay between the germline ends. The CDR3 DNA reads TGCGCCAGCAGCGGCGGGTCGTGGTTGAGGCGACCTGTATACAATGAGCAGTTCTTC. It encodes CASSGGSWLRRPVYNEQFF.

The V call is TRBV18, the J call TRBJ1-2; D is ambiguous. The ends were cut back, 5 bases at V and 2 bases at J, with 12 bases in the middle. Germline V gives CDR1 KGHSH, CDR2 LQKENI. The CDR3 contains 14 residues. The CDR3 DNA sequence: TGTGCCAGCTCATCAGATGGCGGAAACTATGGCTACACCTTC. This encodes CASSSDGGNYGYTF.

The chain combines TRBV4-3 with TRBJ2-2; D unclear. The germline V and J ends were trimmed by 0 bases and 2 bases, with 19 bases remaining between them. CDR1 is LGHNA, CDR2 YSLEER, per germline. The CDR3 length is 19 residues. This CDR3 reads CASSQEGSDNLFNTGELFF. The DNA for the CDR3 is TGCGCCAGCAGCCAAGAAGGATCCGACAACCTTTTCAACACCGGGGAGCTGTTTTTT.

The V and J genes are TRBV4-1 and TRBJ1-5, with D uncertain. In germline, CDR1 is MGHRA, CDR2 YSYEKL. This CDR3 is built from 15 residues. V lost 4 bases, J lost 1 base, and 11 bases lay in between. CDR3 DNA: TGCGCCAGCAGCCTTTCTTTGGGGAGCAATCAGCCCCAGCATTTT. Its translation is CASSLSLGSNQPQHF.

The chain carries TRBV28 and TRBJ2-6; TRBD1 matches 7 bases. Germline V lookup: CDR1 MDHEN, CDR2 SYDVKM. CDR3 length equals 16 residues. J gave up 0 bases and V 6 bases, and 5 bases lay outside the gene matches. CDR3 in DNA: TGTGCCAGCAGCCACGGGACAGCCTCTGGGGCCAACGTCCTGACTTTC. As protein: CASSHGTASGANVLTF. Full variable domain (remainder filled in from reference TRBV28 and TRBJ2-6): DVKVTQSSRYLVKRTGEKVFLECVQDMDHENMFWYRQDPGLGLRLIYFSYDVKMKEKGDIPEGYSVSREKKERFSLILESASTNQTSMYLCASSHGTASGANVLTFGAGSRLTVL.

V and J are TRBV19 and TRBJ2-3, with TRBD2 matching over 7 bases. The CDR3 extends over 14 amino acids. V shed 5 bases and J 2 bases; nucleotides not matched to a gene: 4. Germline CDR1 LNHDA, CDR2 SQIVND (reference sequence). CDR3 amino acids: CASSFLAATDTQYF. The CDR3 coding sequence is TGTGCCAGTAGTTTTCTAGCGGCCACAGATACGCAGTATTTT.

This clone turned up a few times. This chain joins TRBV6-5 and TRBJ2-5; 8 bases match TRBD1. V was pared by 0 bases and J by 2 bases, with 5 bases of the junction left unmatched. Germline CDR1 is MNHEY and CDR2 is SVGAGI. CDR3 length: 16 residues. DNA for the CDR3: TGTGCCAGCAGTTACTCCAGGGGACAGGCACAAGAGACCCAGTACTTC. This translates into CASSYSRGQAQETQYF.